This T cell receptor beta chain was identified in a study of cytomegalovirus exposure and HLA in healthy donors. Study-level results: The CMV antigen specificity of a few CMV-associated chains was confirmed through in vitro analysis. The TCR clusters that emerged in the first cohort tended, a later analysis found, to co-occur in the 110 or so validation repertoires. Cytomegalovirus-associated status was assigned to approximately 160 TCR beta chains.

Regarding this clone: Its antigen is unknown.

These donors were members of the approximately 110-subject validation cohort, a group separate from the approximately 640-subject first cohort. V was cut by 0 bases and J by 8 bases, with 10 bases left in between. This CDR3 comprises 13 residues. Germline lookup yields CDR1 SGHTA and CDR2 FQGNSA. Assay used: immunoSEQ multiplex PCR; TCRdb lists only in-frame clones, some missing. The sample has 200,000 or so clones, around four fifths seen once; the top ten hold approximately 7%. The receptor's source is a man aged 18 to 35 in good health and CMV-seropositive. The chain is built from TRBV7-2 and TRBJ1-1; D is unclear. Input material: PBMCs. The CDR3 sequence: CASSLASGFEAFF. The CDR3 DNA reads as TGTGCCAGCAGCTTAGCTTCGGGGTTCGAAGCTTTCTTT.